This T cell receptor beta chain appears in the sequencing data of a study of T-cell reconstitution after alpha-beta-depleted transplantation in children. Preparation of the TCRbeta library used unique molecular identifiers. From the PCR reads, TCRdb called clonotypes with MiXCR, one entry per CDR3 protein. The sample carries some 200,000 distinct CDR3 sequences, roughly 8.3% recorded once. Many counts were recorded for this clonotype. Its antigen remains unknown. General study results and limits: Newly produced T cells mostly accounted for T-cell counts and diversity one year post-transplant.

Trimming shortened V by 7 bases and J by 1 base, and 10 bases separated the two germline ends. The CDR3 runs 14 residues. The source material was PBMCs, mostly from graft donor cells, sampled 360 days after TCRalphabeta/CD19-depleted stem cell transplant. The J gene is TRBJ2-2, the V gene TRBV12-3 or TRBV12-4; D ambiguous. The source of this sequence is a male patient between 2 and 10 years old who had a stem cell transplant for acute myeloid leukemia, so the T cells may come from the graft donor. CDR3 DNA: TGTGCCAGCACCCTGTCAGGGAACACCGGGGAGCTGTTTTTT. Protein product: CASTLSGNTGELFF.